Following are 4 T cell receptor beta chains from one sample sequenced in a study of Graves' ophthalmopathy and Graves' hyperthyroidism (dated by TCRdb to 2017 to 2018). Sequencing was performed on an Illumina HiSeq 2000. For repertoire sequencing, the TCR beta CDR3 regions were amplified from RNA transcripts. The first round of RT-PCR was done with HTBI primers and the Qiagen OneStep RT-PCR kit, and was followed by a second round of multiplex PCR, then size selection and purification. The public sequencing data were trimmed at Q25 with fastp and processed into clonotypes with MiXCR by TCRdb, which kept only in-frame beta chains. Rows with one shared CDR3 protein collapse into an entry with the most common genes and DNA. The sample includes approximately 700,000 distinct CDR3 sequences, with 35% to 45% observed a single time. The ten largest make up 3.3% of the sample. Source material: peripheral blood. These receptors all come from an adult man with Graves' ophthalmopathy.

The chain links TRBV9 to TRBJ1-4; possible D gene TRBD1, 5 bases. Per the germline V gene, CDR1 is SGDLS and CDR2 is YYNGEE. The germline V and J ends were trimmed by 4 bases and 8 bases, with 21 bases remaining between them. The CDR3 totals 16 residues. CDR3 nucleotide sequence: TGTGCCAGCAGCCCGCCGGGGACGGCGCGTGGAGAAAAACTGTTTTTT. Its translation: CASSPPGTARGEKLFF. Filled out from reference TRBV9 and TRBJ1-4, the complete variable domain reads DSGVTQTPKHLITATGQRVTLRCSPRSGDLSVYWYQQSLDQGLQFLIQYYNGEERAKGNILERFSAQQFPDLHSELNLSSLELGDSALYFCASSPPGTARGEKLFFGSGTQLSVL.

The chain has TRBV2 and TRBJ2-5, with D perhaps TRBD2 (6 bases). V was pared by 6 bases and J by 4 bases, with 21 bases between. The CDR3 totals 16 residues. CDR1 and CDR2 from the germline V gene are SNHLY and FYNNEI. This chain's CDR3 is CASSLSTSQGLETQYF. CDR3 DNA: TGTGCCAGCAGCTTGTCTACTAGCCAGGGTCTAGAGACCCAGTACTTC.

This clonotype was detected ten times or more. The V gene is TRBV29-1, the J gene TRBJ1-2, with 7 bases lining up with TRBD1. Germline lookup yields CDR1 SQVTM and CDR2 ANQGSEA. The CDR3 spans 11 residues. V lost 7 bases and J lost 5; bases outside the gene matches: 4. The CDR3 spells CSAGTEYGYTF. As DNA, the CDR3 is TGCAGCGCTGGGACAGAATATGGCTACACCTTC.

The chain couples TRBV29-1 to TRBJ2-2, with no clear D. The germline CDR1 and CDR2 sequences are SQVTM and ANQGSEA. Trimming cost V 7 bases and J 0 bases, with 0 bases left between them. This CDR3 is built from 10 residues. The CDR3 sequence: CSANTGELFF. CDR3 nucleotide sequence: TGCAGCGCGAACACCGGGGAGCTGTTTTTT.